Included here is one TCR beta chain sequence, with context. As handled by the study authors: Amplification of reference gene primers provided the estimated nucleated cell counts. TCRdb keeps only in-frame clones here, not all; method: immunoSEQ multiplex PCR. D and trimming were read from the DNA, whereas the V and J calls and clone size are those reported in that table. In the table there are about 70,000 clones, 70% to 85% of which are singletons. This sample stems from a study of blood T cell repertoires in COVID-19. Study details: COVID-19 samples collected from the United States, Italy and Spain covered acute and convalescent phases. Nucleic acid was either cDNA or gDNA, and it came from T cells, B-cell-depleted T cells, or PBMCs.

The CDR3 has 14 residues. V dropped 11 bases and J dropped 4; count of bases not matched to a gene: 10. The germline V gene has CDR1 MNHEY and CDR2 SVGAGI. The origin of this receptor is a woman aged 55-69 years with acute or convalescent COVID-19. The sample consisted of peripheral blood. The genes are TRBV6-5 and TRBJ1-5, with 8 bases identical to TRBD1. In DNA form, the CDR3 reads TGTGCCGGGAGAGGGACAGGCCTAAATCAGCCCCAGCATTTT. Its protein is CAGRGTGLNQPQHF.